What follows are 7 T cell receptor beta chains derived from one specimen sequenced in a study of T cell responses to AZD1222 COVID-19 vaccine. Measured with immunoSEQ multiplex PCR; TCRdb has only the in-frame clones, and not every one. The profile covers some 120,000 clones, with roughly 90% appearing a single time and approximately 3% taken by the ten largest. Here the sequenced sample was peripheral blood, taken on day 0 of AZD1222 vaccination. Every receptor here comes from an adult in good health.

This clone was seen a single time. The chain has TRBV4-1 and TRBJ2-7; 7 nucleotides line up with TRBD1. This CDR3 comprises 17 residues. V trimming: 4 bases; J trimming: 2 bases; junction bases outside the gene matches: 14. Germline loops: CDR1 MGHRA, CDR2 YSYEKL. In DNA form, the CDR3 reads TGCGCCAGCAGCCCCTCCCTAGGGGACAGATTTCCCTACGAGCAGTACTTC. It codes for CASSPSLGDRFPYEQYF.

The table lists this clone with a count of one. The gene calls are TRBV3-1 (or the pseudogene TRBV3-2) and TRBJ1-3, with D hard to call. Trimming shortened V by 0 bases and J by 0 bases, and 9 bases separated the two germline ends. The CDR3 covers 16 residues. Germline V lookup: CDR1 LGHDT, CDR2 YNNKEL (reference sequence). CDR3 in amino acids: CASSQDRGSSGNTIYF. DNA for the CDR3: TGTGCCAGCAGCCAAGATCGTGGGAGCTCTGGAAACACCATATATTTT.

The chain couples TRBV29-1 to TRBJ1-1; D is uncertain. The germline CDR1 and CDR2 sequences are SQVTM and ANQGSEA. This CDR3 is built from 13 residues. The V end lost 4 bases, the J end lost 0 bases, and 9 bases lay between the germline ends. CDR3: CSVARILNTEAFF. CDR3 DNA: TGCAGCGTTGCTAGAATACTGAACACTGAAGCTTTCTTT.

The chain employs TRBV18 and TRBJ2-2, with D tentatively TRBD2 (6 bases). This CDR3 contains 16 residues. CDR1 is KGHSH, CDR2 LQKENI, per germline. Trimming shortened V by 3 bases and J by 4 bases, and 15 bases separated the two germline ends. The CDR3 nucleotides read TGTGCCAGCTCACCCCCGGCGGGGACGATCACCGGGGAGCTGTTTTTT. Translated, it gives CASSPPAGTITGELFF.

The chain employs TRBV9 and TRBJ2-3; 9 bases align to TRBD2. The CDR3 is 16 amino acids. Germline V gene data show CDR1 as SGDLS and CDR2 as YYNGEE. V lost 0 bases and J lost 2; bases outside the gene matches: 4. The CDR3 nucleotides are TGTGCCAGCAGCGTAGCCGCGGGAGGGCCCACAGATACGCAGTATTTT. It yields the protein CASSVAAGGPTDTQYF.

V gene TRBV7-9 combines with J gene TRBJ2-5; no reliable D call. Germline loops: CDR1 SEHNR, CDR2 FQNEAQ (reference sequence). The CDR3 has 14 amino acids. V lost 1 base to trimming and J lost 2 bases, with 8 bases between them. CDR3 sequence (DNA): TGTGCCAGCAGCTTAGAGGCCCAACAAGAGACCCAGTACTTC. The encoded protein is CASSLEAQQETQYF.

This chain connects TRBV7-9 to TRBJ1-2, with TRBD1 identical over 7 bases. Germline CDR1 reads SEHNR; CDR2 reads FQNEAQ (reference sequence). The CDR3 has 13 residues. The ends lost 5 bases at V and 3 bases at J; junction bases unmatched: 3. The CDR3 reads CASSPTGYYGYTF. The CDR3, as DNA: TGTGCCAGCAGCCCGACAGGGTACTATGGCTACACCTTC.